Shown below are 31 T cell receptor beta chains from a single sample sequenced in a study of cytomegalovirus exposure and HLA in healthy donors. The PCR contained 60 Vbeta and 13 Jbeta primers. Profiling relied on immunoSEQ multiplex PCR, and the TCRdb table lists in-frame clones only, not all of them. The data show 150,000 or so clones, approximately 81% seen once. Sequencing input: PBMCs. These receptors originate from a woman under 30 in good health and CMV-seronegative.

The chain has TRBV7-8 and TRBJ1-1, with D perhaps matching TRBD1 (5 bases). The CDR3 length is 15 residues. Trimming stripped 0 bases from V and 6 bases from J, with 14 bases between. CDR1 is SGHVS, CDR2 FQNEAQ, per germline. This CDR3 reads CASSLARDYFSEAFF. DNA for the CDR3: TGTGCCAGCAGCTTAGCCAGGGACTATTTCTCTGAAGCTTTCTTT. The full variable domain, in which reference TRBV7-8 and TRBJ1-1 provide the parts outside the CDR3, is GAGVSQSPRYKVAKRGQDVALRCDPISGHVSLFWYQQALGQGPEFLTYFQNEAQLDKSGLPSDRFFAERPEGSVSTLKIQRTQQEDSAVYLCASSLARDYFSEAFFGQGTRLTVV.

The rearrangement links TRBV28 to TRBJ1-2, with D hard to call. This CDR3 is built from 12 residues. V gave up 3 bases and J gave up 8 bases, with 10 bases separating them. Germline V gene data show CDR1 as MDHEN and CDR2 as SYDVKM. This CDR3 reads CASSFSEEGYTF. In DNA form, the CDR3 reads TGTGCCAGCAGTTTTTCGGAGGAGGGCTACACCTTC.

The chain links TRBV7-2 to TRBJ2-3; no reliable D call. In germline, CDR1 is SGHTA, CDR2 FQGNSA. Trimming removed 5 bases from V and 5 bases from J, with 11 bases in between. The CDR3 is made up of 13 amino acids. In nucleotides, the CDR3 is TGTGCCAGCAGCCCCCAAGGCGGAGATACGCAGTATTTT. It translates to CASSPQGGDTQYF.

The J gene is TRBJ1-1, the V gene TRBV18; D unclear. The CDR3 runs 14 residues. Germline V gene data show CDR1 as KGHSH and CDR2 as LQKENI. Trimming stripped 0 bases from V and 3 bases from J, with 8 bases between. CDR3 coding DNA: TGTGCCAGCTCACCACCTCACGGGGACACTGAAGCTTTCTTT. As protein: CASSPPHGDTEAFF.

As DNA, the CDR3 is TGCGCCAGCAGCCAAGACAGGGGGCGGTGGAAGGGTTTGAGCTATGGCTACACCTTC. It codes for CASSQDRGRWKGLSYGYTF. The V gene is TRBV4-1, the J gene TRBJ1-2; 8 nucleotides match TRBD1. There are 19 residues in the CDR3. Trimming removed 0 bases from V and 4 bases from J; junction bases left unmatched: 16. CDR1 is MGHRA and CDR2 is YSYEKL in the germline V gene.

The chain uses TRBV10-3 and TRBJ1-1; TRBD1 matches at 7 bases. J lost 4 bases, V lost 7 bases, and 15 bases had no gene match. Germline lookup yields CDR1 ENHRY and CDR2 SYGVKD. The CDR3 is 16 residues long. The CDR3 DNA is TGTGCCATCAACTCTCGGGCAGGGGGAATGGGCACTGAAGCTTTCTTT. This gives the protein CAINSRAGGMGTEAFF.

This clone appeared once. The chain links TRBV7-9 to TRBJ1-2, with 8 positions matching TRBD1. This CDR3 region has 15 residues. Trimming at V came to 5 bases and at J to 4 bases, leaving 9 bases not matched to a gene. CDR1 and CDR2 (germline): SEHNR, FQNEAQ (reference sequence). The CDR3 spells CASSRLDRVSYGYTF. In DNA, the CDR3 is TGTGCCAGCAGCCGCCTGGACAGGGTGAGCTATGGCTACACCTTC.

This clone was counted between two and nine times. The J gene is TRBJ2-7, the V gene TRBV7-2; possible D gene TRBD2, 6 bases. This CDR3 spans 14 amino acids. Germline V gene sequence: CDR1 SGHTA, CDR2 FQGNSA. The V gene lost 5 bases and the J gene lost 7 bases, with 18 bases spanning the gap. CDR3 bases: TGTGCCAGCAGCCGAACAAGCCTAAGCGGGGAGCAGTACTTC. Its protein product is CASSRTSLSGEQYF.

CDR3 in amino acids: CASIRQGWETQYF. The CDR3, as DNA: TGTGCCAGCATTCGACAGGGGTGGGAGACCCAGTACTTC. The rearrangement joins TRBV6-1 to TRBJ2-5; 8 bases line up with TRBD1. V lost 7 bases, J lost 5 bases, and 6 bases stayed unmatched. The CDR3 is made up of 13 amino acids. CDR1 MNHNS and CDR2 SASEGT come from the germline V gene.

This chain connects TRBV27 to TRBJ2-1, with unresolved D. This CDR3 has 13 residues. CDR1 and CDR2 from the germline V gene are MNHEY and SMNVEV (reference sequence). V was trimmed by 4 bases and J by 4 bases, leaving 8 bases between them. The DNA for the CDR3 is TGTGCCAGCAGTTCCTCTGCGTACAATGAGCAGTTCTTC. Translated: CASSSSAYNEQFF.

As to this clone: Other DNA sequences of this sample code for an identical CDR3. The CDR3 here is CASSSRLAGIQETQYF. The CDR3 nucleotides are TGTGCCAGCAGTTCCAGACTAGCGGGGATCCAAGAGACCCAGTACTTC. This rearrangement joins TRBV7-2 to TRBJ2-5, with 11 bases fitting TRBD2. Germline V gene data show CDR1 as SGHTA and CDR2 as FQGNSA. Trimming took 6 bases from V and 1 from J; bases not matched to a gene: 7. The CDR3 is 16 amino acids.

The rearrangement links TRBV6-6 to TRBJ2-7, with 8 bases aligning to TRBD1. From germline, CDR1 is MNHNY and CDR2 SVGAGI (reference sequence). Losses at the gene ends were 5 bases for V and 4 bases for J; bases not matched to a gene: 13. The CDR3 has 16 residues. The CDR3 DNA is TGTGCCAGCAGTGGCACCGCGCAGGGACAGGTATACGAGCAGTACTTC. It yields the protein CASSGTAQGQVYEQYF.

The CDR3 loop is CASSEVSGRKAKNIQYF. The CDR3 nucleotides are TGTGCCAGCAGTGAAGTTAGCGGGAGGAAAGCCAAAAACATTCAGTACTTC. The rearrangement links TRBV6-1 to TRBJ2-4; the match to TRBD2 covers 10 bases. Germline V gene data show CDR1 as MNHNS and CDR2 as SASEGT. With V trimmed by 1 base and J by 0 bases, 3 bases remained unmatched. The CDR3 runs 17 residues.

The chain couples TRBV7-3 to TRBJ2-3; 9 bases are a match to TRBD2. The CDR3 runs 15 residues. With V trimmed by 4 bases and J by 2 bases, 4 bases remained unmatched. Per the germline V gene, CDR1 is SGHTA and CDR2 is FQGTGA. Here the CDR3 reads CASSSASGITDTQYF. The CDR3 nucleotides read TGTGCCAGCAGCTCCGCTAGCGGGATCACAGATACGCAGTATTTT.

The rearrangement links TRBV19 to TRBJ1-1, with unresolved D. The V and J ends lost 4 bases and 1 base respectively, with 10 bases between them. This CDR3 has 14 amino acids. Germline V lookup: CDR1 LNHDA, CDR2 SQIVND (reference sequence). CDR3 amino acids: CASSNLQENTEAFF. CDR3 nucleotide sequence: TGTGCCAGTAGTAACTTGCAGGAGAACACTGAAGCTTTCTTT.

The chain uses TRBV27 and TRBJ2-5, with 10 positions matching TRBD2. The end of the DNA fits TRBJ2-7 better, so the J call may be wrong. From germline, CDR1 is MNHEY and CDR2 SMNVEV (reference sequence). This CDR3 has 13 amino acids. The CDR3 coding sequence is TGTGCCAGCAGAGCGGGAGGGCCCAACGAGCAGTACTTC. This codes for CASRAGGPNEQYF.

The gene calls are TRBV5-1 and TRBJ1-2; D remains unclear. The CDR3 runs 14 residues. Trimming took off 0 bases at V and 6 bases at J, with 12 bases between the two ends. CDR1 and CDR2 from the germline V gene are SGHRS and YFSETQ. The CDR3 DNA sequence: TGCGCCAGCAGCTTGGCTGGCCCGTTGAATGGCTACACCTTC. It translates to CASSLAGPLNGYTF.

The chain couples TRBV28 to TRBJ2-1; possibly TRBD1 for D (6 bases). The V gene's germline CDR1 is MDHEN and CDR2 SYDVKM. CDR3 length equals 14 residues. The V end was cut by 6 bases, the J end by 10 bases, with 19 bases between. CDR3 region: CASRGAIGPPEQFF. In DNA, the CDR3 is TGTGCCAGCAGGGGGGCTATTGGGCCCCCCGAGCAGTTCTTC. The whole variable domain, remainder taken from reference TRBV28 and TRBJ2-1, is DVKVTQSSRYLVKRTGEKVFLECVQDMDHENMFWYRQDPGLGLRLIYFSYDVKMKEKGDIPEGYSVSREKKERFSLILESASTNQTSMYLCASRGAIGPPEQFFGPGTRLTVL.

The chain couples TRBV6-6 to TRBJ1-1; D gene unclear. Trimming took off 2 bases at V and 0 bases at J, with 7 bases between the two ends. The CDR3 sequence is 14 residues long. Germline CDR1 MNHNY, CDR2 SVGAGI (reference sequence). The CDR3 DNA reads as TGTGCCAGCAGTTACCAGGCTATGAACACTGAAGCTTTCTTT. Protein: CASSYQAMNTEAFF.

CDR3 region: CASSQERTQRGEQFF. As DNA, the CDR3 is TGTGCCAGCAGCCAAGAGCGGACTCAAAGGGGGGAGCAGTTCTTC. The chain couples TRBV14 to TRBJ2-1; D possibly corresponds to TRBD1 (6 bases). CDR1 is SGHDN, CDR2 FVKESK, per germline. V was cut by 0 bases and J by 10 bases, with 16 bases left in between. CDR3 length: 15 amino acids.

The J gene is TRBJ1-1, the V gene TRBV5-4; D is undetermined. The CDR3 consists of 15 residues. CDR1 and CDR2 from the germline V gene are SGHNT and YYREEE (reference sequence). The ends were cut back, 0 bases at V and 0 bases at J, with 9 bases in the middle. This chain's CDR3 is CASSLEARLNTEAFF. The CDR3 coding sequence is TGTGCCAGCAGCTTGGAGGCCAGGCTGAACACTGAAGCTTTCTTT.

This clone was counted a single time. The chain uses TRBV16 and TRBJ1-5; D gene ambiguous. This CDR3 comprises 13 residues. Per germline, CDR1 KGHSY and CDR2 FQNENV. V lost 2 bases and J 4 bases, leaving 6 bases between the germline ends. CDR3 in amino acids: CASSQGENQPQHF. Here the CDR3 DNA reads TGTGCCAGCAGCCAAGGAGAAAATCAGCCCCAGCATTTT.

The genes are TRBV19 and TRBJ1-5; 10 nucleotides agree with TRBD1. The junction had 5 bases not matched to a gene; V was cut back by 7 bases and J by 2 bases. The germline gives CDR1 LNHDA, CDR2 SQIVND (reference sequence). The CDR3 extends over 15 amino acids. CDR3 protein: CASITDRGGNQPQHF. The CDR3 region has the DNA TGTGCCAGTATCACGGACAGGGGGGGCAATCAGCCCCAGCATTTT.

This clone was counted only a few times. The chain combines TRBV27 with TRBJ1-1, with 7 bases lining up with TRBD1. Germline trimming cut 5 bases from V and 1 base from J; bases unmatched to any gene: 4. Germline CDR1 is MNHEY and CDR2 is SMNVEV (reference sequence). The CDR3 consists of 14 residues. The CDR3 region is CASSHRQGNTEAFF. The CDR3 DNA sequence: TGTGCCAGCAGTCACCGACAGGGGAACACTGAAGCTTTCTTT.

A remark on this clone: Germline is not matched at one junction end, which may reflect a read error. The chain combines TRBV7-7 with TRBJ2-2; TRBD1 agrees at 8 bases. In germline, CDR1 is SSHAT, CDR2 FNYEAQ (reference sequence). The CDR3 is 16 residues long. DNA for the CDR3: TGTGCTAGCAGCTTACTCGGGACAGGAGCCACCGGGGAGCTGTTTTTT. It specifies CASSLLGTGATGELFF.

V gene TRBV7-6 combines with J gene TRBJ2-3; no firm D call. The CDR3 covers 13 residues. Germline CDR1 reads SGHVS; CDR2 reads FNYEAQ. Trimming shortened V by 3 bases and J by 0 bases, and 4 bases separated the two germline ends. The CDR3 DNA is TGTGCCAGCAGCTTTATAAGCACAGATACGCAGTATTTT. This translates into CASSFISTDTQYF.

In regard to this clone: Other DNA variants within this sample encode the same CDR3. The DNA for the CDR3 is TGCAGTGCTAGGACAGCTTACGAGCAGTACTTC. This sequence encodes CSARTAYEQYF. The gene calls are TRBV20-1 and TRBJ2-7; tentatively, D is TRBD1 (5 bases). The V end lost 3 bases, the J end lost 4 bases, and 7 bases lay between the germline ends. CDR1 and CDR2 (germline): DFQATT, SNEGSKA (reference sequence). The CDR3 spans 11 residues.

The chain uses TRBV9 and TRBJ2-4, with 9 bases aligning to TRBD1. V shed 0 bases, J shed 8 bases, and the junction held 6 bases outside the gene matches. Germline V gene sequence: CDR1 SGDLS, CDR2 YYNGEE. The CDR3 loop spans 15 amino acids. Written as DNA, the CDR3 is TGTGCCAGCAGCGTAGGAGGGGGACAGGGAGACATTCAGTACTTC. This encodes CASSVGGGQGDIQYF.

This clone was seen a single time. The chain carries TRBV29-1 and TRBJ2-3, with D perhaps TRBD1 (5 bases). V lost 3 bases to trimming and J lost 5 bases, with 12 bases between them. The CDR3 is 13 amino acids. From germline, CDR1 is SQVTM and CDR2 ANQGSEA. CDR3 protein: CSVEPQGRDTQYF. The CDR3 DNA reads TGCAGCGTTGAGCCCCAGGGAAGAGATACGCAGTATTTT.

CDR3 sequence: CASSQESEGRGNEQFF. In DNA, the CDR3 is TGCGCCAGCAGCCAAGAAAGTGAAGGGAGAGGCAATGAGCAGTTCTTC. The V call is TRBV4-3, the J call TRBJ2-1; D might be TRBD2 (5 bases). Germline V gives CDR1 LGHNA, CDR2 YSLEER. V was trimmed by 0 bases and J by 6 bases, leaving 15 bases between them. CDR3 length: 16 amino acids.

Only a few counts were recorded for this clone. V and J are TRBV6-6 and TRBJ2-7; possible D gene TRBD2, 6 bases. Germline lookup yields CDR1 MNHNY and CDR2 SVGAGI (reference sequence). Trimming stripped 7 bases from V and 4 bases from J, with 17 bases between. This CDR3 comprises 14 residues. CDR3 region: CASTSSGTLYEQYF. In DNA form, the CDR3 reads TGTGCCAGCACCTCGTCCGGGACTTTATACGAGCAGTACTTC.